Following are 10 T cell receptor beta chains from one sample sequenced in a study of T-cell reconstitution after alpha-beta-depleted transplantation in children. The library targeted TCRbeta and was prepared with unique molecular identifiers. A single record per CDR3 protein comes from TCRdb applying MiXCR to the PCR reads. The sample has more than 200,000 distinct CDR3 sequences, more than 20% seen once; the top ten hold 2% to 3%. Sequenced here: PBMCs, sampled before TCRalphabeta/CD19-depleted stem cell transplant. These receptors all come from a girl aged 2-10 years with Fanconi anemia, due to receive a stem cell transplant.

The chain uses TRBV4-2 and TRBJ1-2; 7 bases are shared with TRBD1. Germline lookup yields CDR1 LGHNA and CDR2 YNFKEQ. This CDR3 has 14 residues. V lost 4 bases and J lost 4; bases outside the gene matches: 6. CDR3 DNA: TGTGCCAGCAGCCCCAGCGGACAGGCCTATGGCTACACCTTC. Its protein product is CASSPSGQAYGYTF.

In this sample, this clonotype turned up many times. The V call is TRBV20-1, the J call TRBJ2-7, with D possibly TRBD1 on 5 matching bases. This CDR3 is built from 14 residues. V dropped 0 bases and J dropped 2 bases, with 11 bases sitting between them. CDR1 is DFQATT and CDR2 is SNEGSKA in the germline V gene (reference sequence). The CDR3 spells CSARDLQGTYEQYF. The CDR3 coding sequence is TGCAGTGCTAGAGATCTTCAGGGTACCTACGAGCAGTACTTC.

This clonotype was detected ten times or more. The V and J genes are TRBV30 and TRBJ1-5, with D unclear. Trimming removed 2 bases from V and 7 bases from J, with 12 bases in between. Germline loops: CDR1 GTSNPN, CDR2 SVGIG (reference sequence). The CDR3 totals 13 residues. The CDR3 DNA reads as TGTGCCTGGAGTCTATCCATATCCCAGCCCCAGCATTTT. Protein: CAWSLSISQPQHF.

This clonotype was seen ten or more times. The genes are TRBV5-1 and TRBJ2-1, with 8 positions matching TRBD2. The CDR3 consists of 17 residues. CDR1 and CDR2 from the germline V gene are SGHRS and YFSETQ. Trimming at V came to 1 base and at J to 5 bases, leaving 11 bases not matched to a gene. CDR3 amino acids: CASSLLGSGIIHNEQFF. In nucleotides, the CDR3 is TGCGCCAGCAGCTTGTTGGGTAGCGGGATAATCCACAATGAGCAGTTCTTC.

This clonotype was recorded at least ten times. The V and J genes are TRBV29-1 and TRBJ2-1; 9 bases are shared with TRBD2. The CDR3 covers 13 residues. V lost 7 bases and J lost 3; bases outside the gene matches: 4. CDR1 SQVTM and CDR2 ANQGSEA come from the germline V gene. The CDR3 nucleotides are TGCAGCGCCAAGACTAGCGGCTACAATGAGCAGTTCTTC. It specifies CSAKTSGYNEQFF.

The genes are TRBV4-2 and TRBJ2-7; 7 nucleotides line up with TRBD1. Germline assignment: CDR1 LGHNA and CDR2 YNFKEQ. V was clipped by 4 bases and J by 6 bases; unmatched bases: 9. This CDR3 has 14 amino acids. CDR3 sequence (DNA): TGTGCCAGCAGCCCCCTTAACGACAGGGTCGAGCAGTACTTC. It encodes CASSPLNDRVEQYF.

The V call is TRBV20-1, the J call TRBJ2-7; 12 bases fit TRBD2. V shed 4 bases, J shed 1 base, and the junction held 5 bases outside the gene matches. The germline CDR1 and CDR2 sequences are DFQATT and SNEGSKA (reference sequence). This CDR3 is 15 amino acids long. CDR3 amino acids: CSAKALAGGSYEQYF. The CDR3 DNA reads TGCAGTGCTAAGGCGCTAGCGGGAGGGTCCTACGAGCAGTACTTC.

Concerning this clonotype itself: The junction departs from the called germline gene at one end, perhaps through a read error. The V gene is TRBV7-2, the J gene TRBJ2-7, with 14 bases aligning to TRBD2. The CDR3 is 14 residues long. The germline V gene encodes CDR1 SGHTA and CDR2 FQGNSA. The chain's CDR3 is CASSLSTSGGERYF. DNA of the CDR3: TGTGCCAGCAGCTTATCGACTAGCGGGGGGGAGCGGTACTTC.

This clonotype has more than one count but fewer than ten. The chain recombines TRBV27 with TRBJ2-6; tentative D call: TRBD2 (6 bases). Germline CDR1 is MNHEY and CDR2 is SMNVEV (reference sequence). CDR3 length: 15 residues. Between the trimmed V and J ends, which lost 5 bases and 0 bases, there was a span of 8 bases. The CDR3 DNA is TGTGCCAGCAGTGAACTAGCCTCTGGGGCCAACGTCCTGACTTTC. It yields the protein CASSELASGANVLTF.

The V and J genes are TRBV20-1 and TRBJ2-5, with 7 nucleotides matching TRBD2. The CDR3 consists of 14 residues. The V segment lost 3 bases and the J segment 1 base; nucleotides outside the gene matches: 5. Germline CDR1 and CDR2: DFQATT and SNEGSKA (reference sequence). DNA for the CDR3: TGCAGTGCTAGTGCGGCGGGAGCCCAAGAGACCCAGTACTTC. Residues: CSASAAGAQETQYF.